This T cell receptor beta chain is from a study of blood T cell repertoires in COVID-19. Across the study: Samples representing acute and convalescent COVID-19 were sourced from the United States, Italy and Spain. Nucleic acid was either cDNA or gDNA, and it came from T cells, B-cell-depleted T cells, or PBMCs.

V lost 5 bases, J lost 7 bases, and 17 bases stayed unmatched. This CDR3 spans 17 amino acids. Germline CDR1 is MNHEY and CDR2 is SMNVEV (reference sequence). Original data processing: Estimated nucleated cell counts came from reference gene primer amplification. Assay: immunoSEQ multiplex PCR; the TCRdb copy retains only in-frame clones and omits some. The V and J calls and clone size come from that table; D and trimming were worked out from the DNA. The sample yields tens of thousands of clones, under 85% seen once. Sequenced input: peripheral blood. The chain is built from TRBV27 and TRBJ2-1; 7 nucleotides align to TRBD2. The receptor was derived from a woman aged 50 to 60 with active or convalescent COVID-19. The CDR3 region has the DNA TGTGCCAGCAGTCCCCCCGGTATGGCGGGAGAAAATAATGAGCAGTTCTTC. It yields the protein CASSPPGMAGENNEQFF.